This TCR beta chain emerged from a study of blood T cell repertoires in COVID-19. On the study more broadly: From T cells, B-cell-depleted T cells, or PBMCs came the material, which was cDNA or gDNA.

The authors' processing: Reference gene primers were amplified, and this amplification served to estimate nucleated cell counts. The table came from immunoSEQ multiplex PCR; TCRdb's copy has only in-frame clones and leaves some out. D and trimming were read from the DNA, whereas the V and J calls and clone size are those reported in that table. The table records 10,000 or so clones, 89% of them present only once. The germline V gene has CDR1 MDHEN and CDR2 SYDVKM. V lost 6 bases and J 0 bases, leaving 9 bases between the germline ends. The CDR3 is 13 amino acids. The sequenced sample consisted of peripheral blood. This TCR was sampled from a human donor in a cohort sampled during active COVID-19. The chain combines TRBV28 with TRBJ2-7, with D possibly being TRBD2 (5 bases). In DNA form, the CDR3 reads TGTGCCAGCAGCCCCGGGAACTCCTACGAGCAGTACTTC. Encoded protein: CASSPGNSYEQYF.